The 11 T cell receptor beta chains in this list originate from one sample, sequenced in a study of OX40 agonist ivuxolimab in advanced cancers. Clones were read by immunoSEQ multiplex PCR, and TCRdb kept only the in-frame ones, dropping some. The table has more than 55,000 clones, roughly 89% seen once. The sequences come from CD4+ or CD8+ T cells sorted from blood, collected in a trial of the OX40 agonist ivuxolimab. These receptor sequences come from an adult with an advanced solid tumor such as melanoma, head and neck, liver or kidney cancer.

This clone was picked up one time. The chain is built from TRBV14 and TRBJ1-5; 8 bases are a match to TRBD1. Trimming removed 3 bases from V and 3 bases from J; junction bases left unmatched: 1. CDR1 SGHDN and CDR2 FVKESK come from the germline V gene. There are 14 residues in the CDR3. CDR3 protein: CASSQTGDNQPQHF. The CDR3 nucleotides are TGTGCCAGCAGCCAGACAGGGGACAATCAGCCCCAGCATTTT. The entire variable domain, with the rest obtained from reference TRBV14 and TRBJ1-5, is as follows: EAGVTQFPSHSVIEKGQTVTLRCDPISGHDNLYWYRRVMGKEIKFLLHFVKESKQDESGMPNNRFLAERTGGTYSTLKVQPAELEDSGVYFCASSQTGDNQPQHFGDGTRLSIL.

The chain recombines TRBV19 with TRBJ2-7, with 9 bases aligning to TRBD1. Germline V gene sequence: CDR1 LNHDA, CDR2 SQIVND (reference sequence). V lost 7 bases and J lost 6; bases outside the gene matches: 7. The CDR3 extends over 13 amino acids. The CDR3 bases are TGTGCCAGTAACCCCAGGGGACAGGGCGAGCAGTACTTC. As protein: CASNPRGQGEQYF.

This clone is medium-sized by share. The chain has TRBV6-5 and TRBJ2-7; 8 bases map to TRBD2. Unmatched junction bases numbered 4, after V lost 3 bases and J lost 0 bases. Germline CDR1 and CDR2: MNHEY and SVGAGI. This CDR3 has 15 amino acids. The CDR3 reads CASSYLAGGSYEQYF. The CDR3 DNA follows: TGTGCCAGCAGTTATTTGGCGGGGGGCTCCTACGAGCAGTACTTC.

The chain combines TRBV7-2 with TRBJ1-4, with 9 bases identical to TRBD1. From germline, CDR1 is SGHTA and CDR2 FQGNSA. V shed 6 bases and J 4 bases; nucleotides not matched to a gene: 3. The CDR3 sequence is 14 residues long. The CDR3 DNA reads as TGTGCCAGCAGGTCGACAGGGGGTAATGAAAAACTGTTTTTT. Protein: CASRSTGGNEKLFF.

The rearrangement uses TRBV2 and TRBJ1-5; D ambiguous. CDR1 is SNHLY and CDR2 is FYNNEI in the germline V gene. Between the trimmed V and J ends, which lost 6 bases and 0 bases, there was a span of 6 bases. This CDR3 comprises 13 residues. Here the CDR3 DNA reads TGTGCCAGCAGCTACGATAGCAATCAGCCCCAGCATTTT. Translating it yields CASSYDSNQPQHF.

V and J are TRBV30 and TRBJ1-6; D is ambiguous. The germline V and J ends were trimmed by 3 bases and 0 bases, with 12 bases remaining between them. The CDR3 spans 16 residues. CDR1 is GTSNPN and CDR2 is SVGIG in the germline V gene (reference sequence). CDR3 protein: CAWSPRRSSYNSPLHF. CDR3 nucleotide sequence: TGTGCCTGGAGCCCGCGCCGGAGCTCCTATAATTCACCCCTCCACTTT. Based on the CDR3 plus reference TRBV30 and TRBJ1-6, the full variable domain is SQTIHQWPATLVQPVGSPLSLECTVEGTSNPNLYWYRQAAGRGLQLLFYSVGIGQISSEVPQNLSASRPQDRQFILSSKKLLLSDSGFYLCAWSPRRSSYNSPLHFGNGTRLTVT.

The chain combines TRBV7-2 with TRBJ1-3; D remains unclear. The CDR3 is made up of 15 amino acids. V was clipped by 3 bases and J by 0 bases, with 9 bases between them. Germline V lookup: CDR1 SGHTA, CDR2 FQGNSA. CDR3 DNA sequence: TGTGCCAGCAGCTTCGACGGTAGCTCTGGAAACACCATATATTTT. This sequence encodes CASSFDGSSGNTIYF.

This chain joins TRBV2 and TRBJ2-7; D is possibly TRBD2 (6 bases). CDR1 and CDR2 from the germline V gene are SNHLY and FYNNEI. This CDR3 is 13 amino acids long. Trimming cost V 4 bases and J 7 bases, with 14 bases left between them. Written as DNA, the CDR3 is TGTGCCAGCAGTGCCGCGGGACCTGGGGAGCAGTACTTC. Amino acid sequence: CASSAAGPGEQYF.

The rearrangement uses TRBV9 and TRBJ2-4, with TRBD2 as a possible D gene (7 bases). Trimming shortened V by 3 bases and J by 8 bases, and 12 bases separated the two germline ends. The CDR3 is 13 amino acids. The germline V gene encodes CDR1 SGDLS and CDR2 YYNGEE. The CDR3 region has the DNA TGTGCCAGCAGCGCCCGAGGGGGGGACATTCAGTACTTC. This translates into CASSARGGDIQYF.

The chain's CDR3 is CASSRNDKGYGYTF. The DNA for the CDR3 is TGTGCCAGCAGCAGAAACGACAAGGGGTATGGCTACACCTTC. V is TRBV5-6 and J is TRBJ1-2; tentative D call: TRBD1 (5 bases). This CDR3 has 14 residues. Germline loops: CDR1 SGHDT, CDR2 YYEEEE. The germline V and J ends were trimmed by 4 bases and 5 bases, with 15 bases remaining between them.

The CDR3 DNA sequence: TGTGCCAGCAGCTTACTGCCAGGAGTGGAGCAGTACTTC. It translates to CASSLLPGVEQYF. This rearrangement joins TRBV7-3 to TRBJ2-7; unclear D gene. CDR1 and CDR2 (germline): SGHTA, FQGTGA. The V end lost 2 bases, the J end lost 7 bases, and 12 bases lay between the germline ends. This CDR3 is built from 13 residues.